This T cell receptor beta chain was captured by sequencing in a study of blood T cell repertoires in COVID-19. Study-wide background: Material from acute and convalescent COVID-19 was sourced from the United States, Italy and Spain. PBMCs, B-cell-depleted T cells, or T cells were the source of the cDNA or gDNA that made up the material.

In the original analysis: How many nucleated cells were present was estimated from reference gene primer amplification. Method: immunoSEQ multiplex PCR; TCRdb's copy keeps in-frame clones and lacks some. V, J and clone size are taken as reported in that table, and D and trimming were inferred from the DNA itself. This sample has roughly 230,000 clones; around four fifths occur once, and the top ten carry roughly 8.7%. This clone occurred once. V lost 1 base and J 7 bases, leaving 10 bases between the germline ends. Germline V gives CDR1 SGHAT, CDR2 FQNNGV. The CDR3 is 13 residues long. The V and J genes are TRBV11-2 and TRBJ1-1, with D unclear. The receptor was derived from a man aged 40-55 years with active or convalescent COVID-19. Sequenced input: peripheral blood. The CDR3 nucleotides read TGTGCCAGCAGCTTAGGGTTATACAGTGAAGCTTTCTTT. This gives the protein CASSLGLYSEAFF.